These 10 T cell receptor beta chains were all obtained from the same sample, sequenced in a study of cytomegalovirus exposure and HLA in healthy donors. PCR involved 60 Vbeta and 13 Jbeta primers. Libraries were prepared by immunoSEQ multiplex PCR; TCRdb keeps only in-frame clonotypes and omits some of them. Here the sample spans 180,000 or so clones, around 80% being singletons. The source material was PBMCs. The source is a girl under 18 in good health and CMV-seropositive.

The sample holds one count of this clone. The V and J genes are TRBV30 and TRBJ1-2, with a possible D match to TRBD1 (5 bases). Trimming took 4 bases from V and 7 from J, leaving 13 bases between them. Per germline, CDR1 GTSNPN and CDR2 SVGIG (reference sequence). CDR3 length: 12 residues. CDR3 bases: TGTGCCTGGAATAAGGGGCTGGCTGGCTACACCTTC. It encodes CAWNKGLAGYTF.

The rearrangement joins TRBV27 to TRBJ2-1; 14 nucleotides match TRBD2. Germline lookup yields CDR1 MNHEY and CDR2 SMNVEV (reference sequence). The V gene end was trimmed by 5 bases and the J gene end by 2 bases; junction bases not matched to a gene: 2. There are 16 residues in the CDR3. The CDR3 DNA reads as TGTGCCAGCAGTCGGACTAGCGGGGGGACCTACAATGAGCAGTTCTTC. This gives the protein CASSRTSGGTYNEQFF.

This rearrangement joins TRBV27 to TRBJ2-7, with TRBD1 matching over 11 bases. The germline gives CDR1 MNHEY, CDR2 SMNVEV (reference sequence). With V trimmed by 6 bases and J by 3 bases, 7 bases remained unmatched. CDR3 length: 15 residues. The CDR3 DNA reads TGTGCCAGCAGCCCCCGGACAGGGGGCCTCTACGAGCAGTACTTC. Amino acids: CASSPRTGGLYEQYF.

The V and J genes are TRBV11-2 and TRBJ2-1, with D possibly being TRBD2 (5 bases). Deletions cut 5 bases from V and 7 bases from J, with 12 bases between. This CDR3 is built from 13 residues. Germline CDR1 is SGHAT and CDR2 is FQNNGV. The DNA for the CDR3 is TGTGCCAGCAGCCTCCGGGAAGGGAATGAGCAGTTCTTC. It yields the protein CASSLREGNEQFF.

The chain combines TRBV6-5 with TRBJ2-5; D unresolved. The V gene lost 5 bases and the J gene lost 7 bases, with 8 bases spanning the gap. In germline, CDR1 is MNHEY, CDR2 SVGAGI. This CDR3 comprises 11 residues. CDR3 DNA sequence: TGTGCCAGCAGTACCCGAGGGACCCAGTACTTC. This encodes CASSTRGTQYF.

V gene TRBV5-5 combines with J gene TRBJ1-5, with D perhaps TRBD1 (5 bases). Trimming stripped 0 bases from V and 0 bases from J, with 7 bases between. This CDR3 has 15 amino acids. CDR1 SGHKS and CDR2 YYEKEE come from the germline V gene (reference sequence). CDR3 sequence: CASSLEGYSNQPQHF. The DNA for the CDR3 is TGTGCCAGCAGCTTGGAGGGGTATAGCAATCAGCCCCAGCATTTT.

CDR3 bases: TGTGCCAACACCAGGGACAGATTCACCGGGGAGCTGTTTTTT. This translates into CANTRDRFTGELFF. The V gene is TRBV6-1, the J gene TRBJ2-2; 7 positions match TRBD1. CDR1 MNHNS and CDR2 SASEGT come from the germline V gene. V lost 10 bases and J lost 4; bases outside the gene matches: 9. The CDR3 loop spans 14 amino acids.

This chain joins TRBV5-4 and TRBJ1-2; D ambiguous. Looked up from germline, CDR1 is SGHNT and CDR2 is YYREEE (reference sequence). Deletions cut 1 base from V and 7 bases from J, with 8 bases between. CDR3 length: 12 amino acids. In DNA, the CDR3 is TGTGCCAGCAGCTTGATCGCAGGTGGCTACACCTTC. It codes for CASSLIAGGYTF.

The chain combines TRBV5-1 with TRBJ2-7; 7 nucleotides line up with TRBD1. This CDR3 comprises 16 residues. Unmatched junction bases numbered 16, after V lost 4 bases and J lost 6 bases. CDR1 is SGHRS, CDR2 YFSETQ, per germline. The CDR3 region is CASSPDNTGVWGEQYF. CDR3 in DNA: TGCGCCAGCAGCCCCGACAATACAGGGGTATGGGGCGAGCAGTACTTC. Using reference TRBV5-1 and TRBJ2-7 for the parts outside the CDR3, the full variable domain is KAGVTQTPRYLIKTRGQQVTLSCSPISGHRSVSWYQQTPGQGLQFLFEYFSETQRNKGNFPGRFSGRQFSNSRSEMNVSTLELGDSALYLCASSPDNTGVWGEQYFGPGTRLTVT.

The chain's CDR3 is CASSLSWGPNTGELFF. CDR3 DNA: TGTGCCAGCAGCTTATCGTGGGGGCCGAACACCGGGGAGCTGTTTTTT. The chain carries TRBV7-9 and TRBJ2-2; D is perhaps TRBD1 (6 bases). Germline CDR1 reads SEHNR; CDR2 reads FQNEAQ (reference sequence). V dropped 2 bases and J dropped 0 bases, with 10 bases sitting between them. This CDR3 is 16 amino acids long. Complete variable domain (other parts from reference TRBV7-9 and TRBJ2-2): DTGVSQNPRHKITKRGQNVTFRCDPISEHNRLYWYRQTLGQGPEFLTYFQNEAQLEKSRLLSDRFSAERPKGSFSTLEIQRTEQGDSAMYLCASSLSWGPNTGELFFGEGSRLTVL.